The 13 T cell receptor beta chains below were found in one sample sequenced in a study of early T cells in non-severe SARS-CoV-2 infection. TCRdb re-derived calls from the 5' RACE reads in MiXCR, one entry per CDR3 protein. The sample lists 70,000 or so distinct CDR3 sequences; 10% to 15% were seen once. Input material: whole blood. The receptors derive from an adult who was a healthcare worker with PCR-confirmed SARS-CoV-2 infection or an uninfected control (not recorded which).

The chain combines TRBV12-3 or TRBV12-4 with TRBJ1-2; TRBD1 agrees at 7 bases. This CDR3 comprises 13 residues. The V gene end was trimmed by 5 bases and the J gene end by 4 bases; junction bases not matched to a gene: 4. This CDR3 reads CASSPDRVYGYTF. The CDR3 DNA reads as TGTGCCAGCAGTCCCGACAGGGTCTATGGCTACACCTTC.

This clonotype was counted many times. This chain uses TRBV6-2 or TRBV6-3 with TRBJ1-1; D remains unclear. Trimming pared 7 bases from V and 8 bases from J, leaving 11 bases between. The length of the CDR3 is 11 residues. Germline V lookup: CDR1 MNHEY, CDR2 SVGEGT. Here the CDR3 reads CASTKGPEAFF. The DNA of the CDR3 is TGTGCCAGCACTAAGGGCCCGGAAGCTTTCTTT.

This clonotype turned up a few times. The CDR3 nucleotides are TGTGCCAGCTCACCAGGGGAAGGACTAAACTCTGGAAACACCATATATTTT. It translates to CASSPGEGLNSGNTIYF. The J gene is TRBJ1-3, the V gene TRBV18, with D hard to call. The length of the CDR3 is 17 residues. V dropped 2 bases and J dropped 0 bases, with 14 bases sitting between them. Germline values: CDR1 KGHSH, CDR2 LQKENI.

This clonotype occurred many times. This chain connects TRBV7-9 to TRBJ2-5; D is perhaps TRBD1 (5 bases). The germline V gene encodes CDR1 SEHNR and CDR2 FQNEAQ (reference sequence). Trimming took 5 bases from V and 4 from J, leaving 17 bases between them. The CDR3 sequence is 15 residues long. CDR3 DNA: TGTGCCAGCAGCCCAGGGCGTCTCAGTGGAGAGACCCAGTACTTC. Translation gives CASSPGRLSGETQYF.

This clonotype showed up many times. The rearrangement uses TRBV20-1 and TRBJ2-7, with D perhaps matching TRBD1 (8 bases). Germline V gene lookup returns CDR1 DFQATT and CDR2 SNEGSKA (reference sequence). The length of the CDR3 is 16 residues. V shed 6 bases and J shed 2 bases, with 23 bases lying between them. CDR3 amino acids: CSATTGGDVFPYEQYF. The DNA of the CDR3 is TGCAGTGCAACAACAGGGGGGGACGTCTTCCCCTACGAGCAGTACTTC.

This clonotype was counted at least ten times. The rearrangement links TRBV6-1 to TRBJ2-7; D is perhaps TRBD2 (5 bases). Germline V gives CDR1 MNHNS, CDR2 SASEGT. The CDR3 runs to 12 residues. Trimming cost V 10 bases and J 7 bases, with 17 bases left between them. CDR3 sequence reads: CATTGVGEEQYF. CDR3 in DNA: TGTGCCACCACCGGGGTGGGAGAAGAGCAGTACTTC.

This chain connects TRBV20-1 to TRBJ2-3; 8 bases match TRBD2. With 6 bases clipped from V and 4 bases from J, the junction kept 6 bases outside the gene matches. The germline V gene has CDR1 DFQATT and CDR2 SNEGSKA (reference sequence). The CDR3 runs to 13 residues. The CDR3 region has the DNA TGCAGTGCCCGGACTAGCCTATCAGATACGCAGTATTTT. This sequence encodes CSARTSLSDTQYF.

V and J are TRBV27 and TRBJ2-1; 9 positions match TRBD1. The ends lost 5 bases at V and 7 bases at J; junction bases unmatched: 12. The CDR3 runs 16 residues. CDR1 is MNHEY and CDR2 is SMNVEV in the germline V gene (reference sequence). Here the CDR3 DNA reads TGTGCCAGCAGTGAAACCGGGACAGGGTCTGTAAATGAGCAGTTCTTC. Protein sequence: CASSETGTGSVNEQFF.

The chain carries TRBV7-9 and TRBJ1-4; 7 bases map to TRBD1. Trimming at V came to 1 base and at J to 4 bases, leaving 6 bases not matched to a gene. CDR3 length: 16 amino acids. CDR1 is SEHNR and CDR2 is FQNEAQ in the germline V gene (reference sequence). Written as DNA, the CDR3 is TGTGCCAGCAGCTTAGGTGGACAGGCCGTTAATGAAAAACTGTTTTTT. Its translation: CASSLGGQAVNEKLFF.

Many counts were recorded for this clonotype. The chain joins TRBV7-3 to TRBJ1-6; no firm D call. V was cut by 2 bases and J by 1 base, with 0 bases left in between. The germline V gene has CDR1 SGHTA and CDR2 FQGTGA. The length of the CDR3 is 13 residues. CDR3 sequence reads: CASSLSYNSPLHF. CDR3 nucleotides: TGTGCCAGCAGCTTATCCTATAATTCACCCCTCCACTTT.

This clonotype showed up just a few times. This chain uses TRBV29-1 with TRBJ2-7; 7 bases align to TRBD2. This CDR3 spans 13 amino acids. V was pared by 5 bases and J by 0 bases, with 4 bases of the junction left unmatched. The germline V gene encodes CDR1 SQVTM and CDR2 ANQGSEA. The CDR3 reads CSVRRGSSYEQYF. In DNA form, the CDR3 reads TGCAGCGTTAGGCGGGGGAGCTCCTACGAGCAGTACTTC.

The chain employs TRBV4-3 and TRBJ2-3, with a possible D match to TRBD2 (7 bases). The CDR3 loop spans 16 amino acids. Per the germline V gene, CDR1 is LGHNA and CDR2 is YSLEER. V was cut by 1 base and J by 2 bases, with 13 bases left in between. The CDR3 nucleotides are TGCGCCAGCAGCCAAGTAGCGGCGGGGGCCACAGATACGCAGTATTTT. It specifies CASSQVAAGATDTQYF.

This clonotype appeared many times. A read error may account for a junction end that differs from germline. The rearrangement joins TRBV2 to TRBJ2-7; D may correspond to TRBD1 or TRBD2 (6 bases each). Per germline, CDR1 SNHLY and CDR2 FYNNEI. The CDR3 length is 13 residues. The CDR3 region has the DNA TGTGCCAGCAATGAAGGGGGGCCATACGAGCAGTACTTC. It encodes CASNEGGPYEQYF.